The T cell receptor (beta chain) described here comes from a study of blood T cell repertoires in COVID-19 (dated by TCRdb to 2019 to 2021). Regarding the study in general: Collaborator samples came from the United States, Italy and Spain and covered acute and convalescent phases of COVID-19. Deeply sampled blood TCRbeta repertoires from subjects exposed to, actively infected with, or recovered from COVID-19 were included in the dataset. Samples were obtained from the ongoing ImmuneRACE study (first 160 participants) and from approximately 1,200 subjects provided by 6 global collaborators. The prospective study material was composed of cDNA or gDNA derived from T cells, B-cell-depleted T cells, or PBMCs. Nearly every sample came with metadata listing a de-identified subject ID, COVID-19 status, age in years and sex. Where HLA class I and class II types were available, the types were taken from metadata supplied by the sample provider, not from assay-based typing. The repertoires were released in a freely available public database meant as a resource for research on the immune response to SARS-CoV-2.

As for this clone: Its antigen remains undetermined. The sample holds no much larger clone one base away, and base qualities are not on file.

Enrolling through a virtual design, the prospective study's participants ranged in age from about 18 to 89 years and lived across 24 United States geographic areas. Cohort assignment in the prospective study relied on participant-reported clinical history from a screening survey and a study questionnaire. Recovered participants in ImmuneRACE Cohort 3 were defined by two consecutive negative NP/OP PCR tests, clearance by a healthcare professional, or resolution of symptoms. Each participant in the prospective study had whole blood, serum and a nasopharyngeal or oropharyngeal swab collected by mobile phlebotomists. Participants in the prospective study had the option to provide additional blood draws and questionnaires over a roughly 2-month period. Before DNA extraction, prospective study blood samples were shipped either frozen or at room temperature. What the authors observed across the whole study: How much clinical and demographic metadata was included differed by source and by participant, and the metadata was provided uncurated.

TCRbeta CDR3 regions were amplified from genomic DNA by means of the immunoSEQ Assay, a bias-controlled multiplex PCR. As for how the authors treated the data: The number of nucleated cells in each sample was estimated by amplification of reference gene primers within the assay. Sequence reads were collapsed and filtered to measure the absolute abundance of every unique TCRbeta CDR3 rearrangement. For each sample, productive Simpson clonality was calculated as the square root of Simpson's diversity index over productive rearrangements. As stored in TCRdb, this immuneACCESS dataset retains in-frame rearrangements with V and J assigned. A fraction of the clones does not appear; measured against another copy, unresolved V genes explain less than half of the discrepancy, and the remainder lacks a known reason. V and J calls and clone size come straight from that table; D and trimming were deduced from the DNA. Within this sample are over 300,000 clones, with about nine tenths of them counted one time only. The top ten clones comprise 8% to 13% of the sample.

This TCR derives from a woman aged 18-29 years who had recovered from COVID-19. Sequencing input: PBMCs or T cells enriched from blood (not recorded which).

The base sequence is TGTGCCAGCAGCGTGCATCGGGACAGGGGAAATGAGCAGTTCTTC. The resulting protein is CASSVHRDRGNEQFF. The V and J genes are TRBV7-3 and TRBJ2-1; TRBD1 aligns with 10 central bases. The CDR3 has 15 amino acids, counting the end cysteine and phenylalanine. Left in the record is the CDR3 DNA by itself, 45 bases read in frame from the first base. The germline V gene supplies CDR1 SGHTA and CDR2 FQGTGA. Germline trimming amounts to 5 bases on V and 7 bases on J, with 8 as the count of junction bases outside the gene matches. Supplemented by the reference TRBV7-3 and TRBJ2-1 proteins around the CDR3, the complete variable domain is GAGVSQTPSNKVTEKGKYVELRCDPISGHTALYWYRQSLGQGPEFLIYFQGTGAADDSGLPNDRFFAVRPEGSVSTLKIQRTERGDSAVYLCASSVHRDRGNEQFFGPGTRLTVL.